The 8 T cell receptor beta chains listed next were all sequenced from one sample in a study of blood T cells in healthy people across ages. With a J-beta primer mix and a sample-barcoded 5' primer, a second PCR ran 7 to 11 cycles. Using its own MiXCR run on the 5' RACE reads, TCRdb lists one record per CDR3 protein. The sample lists hundreds of thousands of distinct CDR3 sequences; 46% were seen once. Sequencing was done on a sample of blood. The receptors here all came from a man at least 80 years old in good health.

This clonotype was seen a handful of times. J is TRBJ2-5 and V is TRBV14; D not resolved. The germline gives CDR1 SGHDN, CDR2 FVKESK. The CDR3 is 17 residues long. V was trimmed by 1 base and J by 2 bases, leaving 17 bases between them. This CDR3 reads CASSQGLFGRLQETQYF. For the CDR3, the DNA is TGTGCCAGCAGCCAAGGGTTATTCGGGCGGCTACAAGAGACCCAGTACTTC.

The sample holds a few counts of this clonotype. This sequence may be a read error, since a much larger clone differs from it by one base. The genes are TRBV10-3 and TRBJ2-1; 8 bases fit TRBD2. The J segment lost 8 bases and the V segment lost 6 bases, leaving 9 bases of the junction unmatched. The CDR3 has 14 amino acids. From germline, CDR1 is ENHRY and CDR2 SYGVKD. For the CDR3, the DNA is TGTGCCATCAGCAGACGAGCGGGAGACGATGAGCAGTTCTTC. This gives the protein CAISRRAGDDEQFF.

This clonotype was seen just once. One end of the junction varies from germline; a read error may be responsible. The genes are TRBV27 and TRBJ2-1; 9 bases agree with TRBD2. CDR1 is MNHEY and CDR2 is SMNVEV in the germline V gene (reference sequence). The CDR3 runs to 17 residues. The CDR3 bases are TGTGCCAGCAGGGGTAATAGCGGGGGCTTCTCCTGCAATGAGCAGTTCTTC. This gives the protein CASRGNSGGFSCNEQFF.

Only a few counts were recorded for this clonotype. The CDR3 coding sequence is TGTGCCAGCAGTTTGACTACGGGGAACTACAATGAGCAGTTCTTC. This translates into CASSLTTGNYNEQFF. This rearrangement joins TRBV28 to TRBJ2-1; perhaps TRBD2 as D (5 bases). V was trimmed by 3 bases and J by 3 bases, leaving 12 bases between them. Per the germline V gene, CDR1 is MDHEN and CDR2 is SYDVKM. The CDR3 runs to 15 residues.

This clonotype was observed a few times. The rearrangement links TRBV12-3 or TRBV12-4 to TRBJ2-7; a possible D gene is TRBD1 (5 bases). The V end lost 8 bases, the J end lost 0 bases, and 11 bases lay between the germline ends. This CDR3 contains 13 residues. Here the CDR3 reads CASGPTASYEQYF. The DNA for the CDR3 is TGTGCCAGCGGTCCGACAGCCTCCTACGAGCAGTACTTC.

This clonotype has a count of ten or more. This chain links TRBV4-2 with TRBJ2-3; 10 bases are shared with TRBD2. CDR1 is LGHNA and CDR2 is YNFKEQ in the germline V gene. V lost 4 bases to trimming and J lost 1 base; unmatched junction nucleotides: 5. This CDR3 spans 16 amino acids. In DNA, the CDR3 is TGTGCCAGCAGCCCCCGGACTAGCGGAGGCACAGATACGCAGTATTTT. Translated: CASSPRTSGGTDTQYF.

This clonotype was seen a handful of times. The chain has TRBV7-2 and TRBJ2-7; D is unresolved. The CDR3 spans 13 residues. Germline V CDR1 and CDR2: SGHTA, FQGNSA. Trimming left V 0 bases short and J 3 bases short, with 6 bases between. CDR3 residues: CASSLALFYEQYF. The CDR3 DNA reads as TGTGCCAGCAGCTTAGCGTTGTTCTACGAGCAGTACTTC.

The rearrangement uses TRBV9 and TRBJ2-1; no definite D call. The germline V gene has CDR1 SGDLS and CDR2 YYNGEE. Deletions cut 0 bases from V and 8 bases from J, with 9 bases between. CDR3 size: 13 residues. The DNA of the CDR3 is TGTGCCAGCAGCGTAGGTATCATGCATGAGCAGTTCTTC. Protein sequence: CASSVGIMHEQFF.